These T cell receptor beta chains were read from a single sample in a study of T cells in Graves' hyperthyroidism and ophthalmopathy. TCRdb fed the multiplex PCR reads into MiXCR, producing one record per CDR3 protein. The repertoire holds 300,000 to 400,000 distinct CDR3 sequences, with about 15% as singletons. The sequenced sample was blood. Receptor source: a woman aged 25 to 39 with Graves' hyperthyroidism. Both conserved end residues are trimmed from each CDR3. The order of the fields is V gene, CDR3 protein.

V gene: TRBV15; CDR3 protein: ATSRVWVRGSNEQF
V gene: TRBV12-3/TRBV12-4; CDR3 protein: ASRLAGTTGELF
V gene: TRBV4-1; CDR3 protein: ASSHLAGAPKGEQF
V gene: TRBV12-3/TRBV12-4; CDR3 protein: ASSLRTSGTDTQY
V gene: TRBV27; CDR3 protein: ASSLFTSSYEQY
V gene: TRBV24-1; CDR3 protein: ATSELAGGPETQY
V gene: TRBV30; CDR3 protein: AWSPSHGGLFPDTQY
V gene: TRBV3-1; CDR3 protein: ASSQRGFSSQNTEAF
V gene: TRBV27; CDR3 protein: ASRSIGTEPLYGYT
V gene: TRBV5-5; CDR3 protein: ASSKWSWTQGRAF
V gene: TRBV20-1; CDR3 protein: SARERRSNQPQH
V gene: TRBV5-4; CDR3 protein: ASTPPDRVTDTQY
V gene: TRBV19; CDR3 protein: ASSNSQNQPQH
V gene: TRBV18; CDR3 protein: ASSPPASGAVAYEQY
V gene: TRBV20-1; CDR3 protein: SASEDSYNEQF
V gene: TRBV29-1; CDR3 protein: SVTSGSYNEQF
V gene: TRBV19; CDR3 protein: ASSITTRRSPLSSPLH
V gene: TRBV5-1; CDR3 protein: ASSLEAYGYT
V gene: TRBV4-3; CDR3 protein: ASSQVVLAGGHEQY
V gene: TRBV7-9; CDR3 protein: ANSDSPNTEAF
V gene: TRBV20-1; CDR3 protein: SAAAPGGANYGYT
V gene: TRBV27; CDR3 protein: ASSTPEGNTGELF
V gene: TRBV30; CDR3 protein: AWSPPGQATPRSPLH
V gene: TRBV7-3; CDR3 protein: ASSPGLGYEQY
V gene: TRBV4-3; CDR3 protein: ASSHATDQPQH
V gene: TRBV2; CDR3 protein: ASSLALAGVETQY
V gene: TRBV20-1; CDR3 protein: SAIVGDRGSHEQY
V gene: TRBV7-2; CDR3 protein: ASSSAGGPLYEQY
V gene: TRBV10-1; CDR3 protein: ASSPSLSTGELF
V gene: TRBV28; CDR3 protein: ASSYRLAGARNTYERY
V gene: TRBV7-9; CDR3 protein: ASRHRQGPYNEQF
V gene: TRBV3-1; CDR3 protein: ASSQTAGGHEQY
V gene: TRBV30; CDR3 protein: AWQQSPTDTQY
V gene: TRBV6-1; CDR3 protein: ASIPGQPGSCF
V gene: TRBV7-6; CDR3 protein: ASSLDFSQETQY
V gene: TRBV18; CDR3 protein: ASSPTSGSGNEQF
V gene: TRBV11-2; CDR3 protein: ASSSLQTVSRY
V gene: TRBV11-2; CDR3 protein: ASSLPRGGATQETQY
V gene: TRBV30; CDR3 protein: AWEKGAGHNEQF
V gene: TRBV28; CDR3 protein: ASSLWSGAWDIQY
V gene: TRBV18; CDR3 protein: ASSPRGSYNEQF
V gene: TRBV11-2; CDR3 protein: ASSSPRGGNEQY
V gene: TRBV15; CDR3 protein: ATSRDGILIAKNIQY
V gene: TRBV12-3/TRBV12-4; CDR3 protein: ASRDGTRKVNEQF
V gene: TRBV6-1; CDR3 protein: ASRQATNEKLF
V gene: TRBV7-6; CDR3 protein: ASSLEPPGQGRSGELF
V gene: TRBV20-1; CDR3 protein: SATLPGNTIY
V gene: TRBV28; CDR3 protein: ASRATGTYNEQF
V gene: TRBV6-1; CDR3 protein: ASSGSYYEQY
V gene: TRBV6-1; CDR3 protein: ASSLQGYSTDTQY
V gene: TRBV9; CDR3 protein: ASSAGRSYEQY
V gene: TRBV3-1; CDR3 protein: ASSPFSQRKVNTGELF
V gene: TRBV7-2; CDR3 protein: ASSRQPQTGGNEQY
V gene: TRBV20-1; CDR3 protein: SAREQFGSPYEQY
V gene: TRBV14; CDR3 protein: ASSQNVLTEAF
V gene: TRBV28; CDR3 protein: ASKYRLARQETQY
V gene: TRBV10-3; CDR3 protein: AISESASGTCNEQF
V gene: TRBV11-2; CDR3 protein: ASSQGLITEAF